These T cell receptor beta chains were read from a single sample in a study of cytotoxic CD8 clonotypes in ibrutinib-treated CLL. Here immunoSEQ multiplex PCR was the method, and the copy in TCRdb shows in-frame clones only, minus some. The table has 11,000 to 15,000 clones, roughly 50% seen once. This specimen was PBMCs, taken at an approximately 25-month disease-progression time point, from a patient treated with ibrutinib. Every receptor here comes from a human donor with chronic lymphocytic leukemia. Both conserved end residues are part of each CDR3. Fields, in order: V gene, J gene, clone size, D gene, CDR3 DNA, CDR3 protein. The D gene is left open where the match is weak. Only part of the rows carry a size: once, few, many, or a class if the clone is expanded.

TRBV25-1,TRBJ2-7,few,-,TGTGCCAGCAGGGGACCAGGGCTAAAAAACGAGCAGTACTTC,CASRGPGLKNEQYF
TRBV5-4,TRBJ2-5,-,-,TGTGCCAGCAGCTTGGGGGGTAAGAGTGAAGAGACCCAGTACTTC,CASSLGGKSEETQYF
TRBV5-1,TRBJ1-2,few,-,TGCGCCAGCAGCATGACAGTGTTCTATGGCTACACCTTC,CASSMTVFYGYTF
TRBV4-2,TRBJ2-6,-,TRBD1,TGTGCCAGCACACAGGGGGCTGGGGCCAACGTCCTGACTTTC,CASTQGAGANVLTF
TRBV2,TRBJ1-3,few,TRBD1,TGTGCCAGCAGTAATGACAGGGCCACTGGAAACACCATATATTTT,CASSNDRATGNTIYF
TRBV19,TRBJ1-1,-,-,TGTGCCAGTAGTATCCTGACAGTTAACACTGAAGCTTTCTTT,CASSILTVNTEAFF
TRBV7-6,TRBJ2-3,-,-,TGTGCCAGCAGTACATTAGGGAACACAGATACGCAGTATTTT,CASSTLGNTDTQYF
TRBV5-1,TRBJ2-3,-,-,TGCGCCAGCAGCTTATCCGGGGCGGAGGGGGATACGCAGTATTTT,CASSLSGAEGDTQYF
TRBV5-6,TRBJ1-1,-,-,TGTGCCAGCAGCTTGTGGGTAATAATGAACACTGAAGCTTTCTTT,CASSLWVIMNTEAFF
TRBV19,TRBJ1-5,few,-,TGTGCCAGTAGTATTCGTGGGAACAATCAGCCCCAGCATTTT,CASSIRGNNQPQHF
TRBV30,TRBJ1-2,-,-,TGTGAGGCAGGTTGGGACTATGGCTACACCTTC,CEAGWDYGYTF
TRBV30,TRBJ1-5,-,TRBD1,TGTGCCTGGGGACCGGGACAGGGCAATCAGCCCCAGCATTTT,CAWGPGQGNQPQHF
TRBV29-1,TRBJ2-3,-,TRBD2,TGCAGCGTTGAAGAAAGGCGGGGGAGCACAGATACGCAGTATTTT,CSVEERRGSTDTQYF
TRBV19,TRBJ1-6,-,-,TGTGCCAGTAGTTGGGGGGGAACAAGTAATTCACCCCTCCACTTT,CASSWGGTSNSPLHF